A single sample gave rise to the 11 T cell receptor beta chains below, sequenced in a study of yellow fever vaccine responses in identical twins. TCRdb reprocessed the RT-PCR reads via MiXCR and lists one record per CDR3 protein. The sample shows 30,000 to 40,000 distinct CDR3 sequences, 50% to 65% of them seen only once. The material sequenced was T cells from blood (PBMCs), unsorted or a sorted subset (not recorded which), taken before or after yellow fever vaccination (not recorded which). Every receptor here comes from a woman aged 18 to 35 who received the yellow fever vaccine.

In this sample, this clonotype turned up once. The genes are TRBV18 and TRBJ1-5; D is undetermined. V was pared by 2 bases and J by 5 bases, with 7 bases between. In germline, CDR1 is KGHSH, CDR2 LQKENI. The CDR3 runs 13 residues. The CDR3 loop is CASSPLEYQPQHF. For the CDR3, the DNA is TGTGCCAGCTCACCATTGGAGTATCAGCCCCAGCATTTT.

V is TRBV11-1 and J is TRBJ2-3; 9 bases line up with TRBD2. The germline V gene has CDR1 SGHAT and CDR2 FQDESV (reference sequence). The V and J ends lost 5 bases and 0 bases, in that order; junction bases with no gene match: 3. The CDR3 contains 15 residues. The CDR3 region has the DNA TGTGCCAGCAGCACGGGACTAGCCAGCACAGATACGCAGTATTTT. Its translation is CASSTGLASTDTQYF.

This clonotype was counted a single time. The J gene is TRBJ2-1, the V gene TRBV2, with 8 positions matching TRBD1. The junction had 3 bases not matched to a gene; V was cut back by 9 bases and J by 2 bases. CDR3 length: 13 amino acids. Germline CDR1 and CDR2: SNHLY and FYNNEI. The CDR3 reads CASAGQAYNEQFF. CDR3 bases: TGTGCCAGTGCGGGACAGGCCTACAATGAGCAGTTCTTC.

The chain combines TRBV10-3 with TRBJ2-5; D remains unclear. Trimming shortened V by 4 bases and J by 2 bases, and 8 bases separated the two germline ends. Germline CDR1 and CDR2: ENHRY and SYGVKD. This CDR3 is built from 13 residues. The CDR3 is CAISATSQETQYF. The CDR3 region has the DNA TGTGCCATCAGTGCCACAAGTCAAGAGACCCAGTACTTC.

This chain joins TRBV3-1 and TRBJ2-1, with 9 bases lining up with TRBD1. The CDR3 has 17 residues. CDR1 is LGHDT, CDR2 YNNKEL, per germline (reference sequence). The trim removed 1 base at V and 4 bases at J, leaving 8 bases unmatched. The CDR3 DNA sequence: TGTGCCAGCAGCCAAGGGGACAGGGTGGGTATGTACAATGAGCAGTTCTTC. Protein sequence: CASSQGDRVGMYNEQFF.

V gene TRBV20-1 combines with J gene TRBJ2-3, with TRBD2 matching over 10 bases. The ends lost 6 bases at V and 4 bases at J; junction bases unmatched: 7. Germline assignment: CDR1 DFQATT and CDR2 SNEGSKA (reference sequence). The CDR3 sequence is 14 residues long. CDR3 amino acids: CSAPIAGGADTQYF. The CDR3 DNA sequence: TGCAGTGCACCGATAGCGGGAGGCGCAGATACGCAGTATTTT.

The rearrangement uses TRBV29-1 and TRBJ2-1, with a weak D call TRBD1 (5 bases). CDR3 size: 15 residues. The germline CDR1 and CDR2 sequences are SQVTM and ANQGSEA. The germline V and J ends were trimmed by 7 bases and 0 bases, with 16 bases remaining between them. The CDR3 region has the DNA TGCAGCGCCGTGGGGCTTTTTAGCTCCTACAATGAGCAGTTCTTC. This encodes CSAVGLFSSYNEQFF.

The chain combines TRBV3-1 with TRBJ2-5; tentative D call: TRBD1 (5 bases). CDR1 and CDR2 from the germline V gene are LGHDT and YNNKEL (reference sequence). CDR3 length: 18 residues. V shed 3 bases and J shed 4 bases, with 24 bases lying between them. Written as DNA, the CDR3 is TGTGCCAGCAGCCACCTACAGACAGCGACACCCCTTCGAGAGACCCAGTACTTC. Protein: CASSHLQTATPLRETQYF.

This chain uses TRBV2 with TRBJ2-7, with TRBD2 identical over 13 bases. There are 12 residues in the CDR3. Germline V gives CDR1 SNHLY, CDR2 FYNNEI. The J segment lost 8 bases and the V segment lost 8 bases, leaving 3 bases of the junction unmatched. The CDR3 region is CASHGTSGKQYF. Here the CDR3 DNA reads TGTGCCAGCCACGGGACTAGCGGGAAGCAGTACTTC.

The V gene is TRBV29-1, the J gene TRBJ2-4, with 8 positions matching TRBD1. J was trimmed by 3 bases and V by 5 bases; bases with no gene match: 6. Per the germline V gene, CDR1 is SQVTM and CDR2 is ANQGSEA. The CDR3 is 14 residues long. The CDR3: CSVLTGEVKNIQYF. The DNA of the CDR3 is TGCAGCGTTCTGACAGGGGAGGTCAAAAACATTCAGTACTTC.

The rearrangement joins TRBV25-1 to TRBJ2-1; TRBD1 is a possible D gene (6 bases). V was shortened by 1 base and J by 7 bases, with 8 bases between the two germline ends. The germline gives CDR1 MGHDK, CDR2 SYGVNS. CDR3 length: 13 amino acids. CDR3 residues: CASSEFGTNEQFF. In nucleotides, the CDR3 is TGTGCCAGCAGTGAATTTGGGACAAATGAGCAGTTCTTC. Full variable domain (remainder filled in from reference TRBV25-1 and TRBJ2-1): EADIYQTPRYLVIGTGKKITLECSQTMGHDKMYWYQQDPGMELHLIHYSYGVNSTEKGDLSSESTVSRIRTEHFPLTLESARPSHTSQYLCASSEFGTNEQFFGPGTRLTVL.